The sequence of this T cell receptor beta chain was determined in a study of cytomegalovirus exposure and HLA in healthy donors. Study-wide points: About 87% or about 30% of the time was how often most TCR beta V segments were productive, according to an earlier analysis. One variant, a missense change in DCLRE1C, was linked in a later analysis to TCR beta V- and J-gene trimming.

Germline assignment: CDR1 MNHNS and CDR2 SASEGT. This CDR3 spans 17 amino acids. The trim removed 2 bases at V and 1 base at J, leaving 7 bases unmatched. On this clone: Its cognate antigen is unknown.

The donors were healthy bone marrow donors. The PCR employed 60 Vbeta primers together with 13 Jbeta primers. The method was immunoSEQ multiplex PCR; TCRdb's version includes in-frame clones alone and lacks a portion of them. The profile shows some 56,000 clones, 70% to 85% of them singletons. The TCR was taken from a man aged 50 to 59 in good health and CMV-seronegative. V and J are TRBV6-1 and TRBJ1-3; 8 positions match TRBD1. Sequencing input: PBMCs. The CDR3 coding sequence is TGTGCCAGCAGTGAATCATGGACAGGGCGGTCTGGAAACACCATATATTTT. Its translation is CASSESWTGRSGNTIYF.